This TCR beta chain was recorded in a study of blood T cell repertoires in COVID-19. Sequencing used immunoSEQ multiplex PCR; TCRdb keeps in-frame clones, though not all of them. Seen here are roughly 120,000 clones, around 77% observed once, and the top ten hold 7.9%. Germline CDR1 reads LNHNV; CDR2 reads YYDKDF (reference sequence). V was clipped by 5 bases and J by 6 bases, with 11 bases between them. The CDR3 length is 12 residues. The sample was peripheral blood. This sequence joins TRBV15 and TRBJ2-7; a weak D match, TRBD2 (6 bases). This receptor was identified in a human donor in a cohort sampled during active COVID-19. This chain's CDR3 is CATSLRRGEQYF. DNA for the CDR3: TGTGCCACCAGCCTTAGGAGGGGCGAGCAGTACTTC.